This TCR beta chain was recorded in a study of cytomegalovirus exposure and HLA in healthy donors. The J segment lost 2 bases and the V segment lost 6 bases, leaving 2 bases of the junction unmatched. Germline CDR1 is SGHAT and CDR2 is FQNNGV. The CDR3 has 14 residues. This clone has more than one count but fewer than ten. The primer mix had 60 Vbeta and 13 Jbeta primers. The table came from immunoSEQ multiplex PCR; TCRdb's copy has only in-frame clones and leaves some out. The sample has about 170,000 clones; just under 85% are singletons. The sequencing sample was made of PBMCs. This clonotype was obtained from a girl under 18 in good health and CMV-seropositive. The V and J genes are TRBV11-2 and TRBJ2-2; 8 nucleotides agree with TRBD2. The CDR3 loop is CASRAGGNTGELFF. The CDR3 region has the DNA TGTGCCAGCAGGGCGGGGGGCAACACCGGGGAGCTGTTTTTT.